This TCR beta chain was identified during a study of T-cell reconstitution after alpha-beta-depleted transplantation in children. Unique molecular identifiers tagged the TCRbeta library. TCRdb re-derived calls from the PCR reads in MiXCR, one entry per CDR3 protein. This sample has some 130,000 distinct CDR3 sequences, with approximately 8.7% found just once. Study-level findings and limits: Surviving recipient T cells and thymic progenitors accounted for the high day-60 TCRbeta diversity observed in some patients. T-cell counts and diversity were attributed mostly to newly produced T cells one year after transplant. Alpha-beta T cells about two months after transplant reportedly derived from several hundred expanded graft clones.

A note on this clonotype: No antigen is known for it.

This receptor was taken from a girl less than two years old who had a stem cell transplant for combined immunodeficiency, so the T cells may come from the graft donor. The sample in question was PBMCs, mostly from graft donor cells, obtained 180 days after TCRalphabeta/CD19-depleted stem cell transplant.

The CDR3 sequence: CSVGSLYARSGYTF. The CDR3 DNA reads TGCAGCGTTGGGTCCCTTTATGCAAGGTCTGGCTACACCTTC. The rearrangement links TRBV29-1 to TRBJ1-2; D is unresolved. Trimming cost V 4 bases and J 7 bases, with 19 bases left between them. The CDR3 covers 14 residues. Looked up from germline, CDR1 is SQVTM and CDR2 is ANQGSEA.